The source of this TCR beta chain is a study of cytomegalovirus exposure and HLA in healthy donors. Study in general: There were some 400 genotyped donors. Of these, roughly 80% fell in the genetic ancestry cluster associated with self-reported Caucasian donors. General study findings and limits: Cytomegalovirus status was reportedly diagnosed by the classifier with high sensitivity and specificity.

Remarks on this clone: Its antigen remains unknown.

V lost 6 bases to trimming and J lost 2 bases; unmatched junction nucleotides: 11. Germline-derived CDR1 and CDR2 are MDHEN and SYDVKM. This CDR3 has 16 residues. 60 Vbeta and 13 Jbeta primers were used in PCR. Sequencing was performed with immunoSEQ multiplex PCR; in TCRdb, only in-frame clones are kept and a portion is missing. The profile shows 150,000 to 200,000 clones, roughly 73% of them singletons. Donors consisted of healthy bone marrow donors. The TCR comes from a woman aged 25 to 45 in good health and CMV-seronegative. The J gene is TRBJ2-7, the V gene TRBV28, with TRBD2 matching over 9 bases. Source material: PBMCs. CDR3 sequence (DNA): TGTGCCAGCAGCCTCTCGGGGCGGGAGGGCGCCTACGAGCAGTACTTC. Its protein is CASSLSGREGAYEQYF. Drawing the rest from reference TRBV28 and TRBJ2-7, the complete variable domain is DVKVTQSSRYLVKRTGEKVFLECVQDMDHENMFWYRQDPGLGLRLIYFSYDVKMKEKGDIPEGYSVSREKKERFSLILESASTNQTSMYLCASSLSGREGAYEQYFGPGTRLTVT.